One sample yielded the 9 T cell receptor beta chains listed below, sequenced in a study of cytomegalovirus exposure and HLA in healthy donors. Vbeta (60) and Jbeta (13) primers were used in the PCR. Sequencing was performed with immunoSEQ multiplex PCR; in TCRdb, only in-frame clones are kept and a portion is missing. The table shows roughly 170,000 clones, with 77% occurring only once. Sequences were obtained from PBMCs. These receptors were collected from a woman in her twenties or thirties in good health and CMV-seronegative.

The chain combines TRBV28 with TRBJ2-7, with 11 positions matching TRBD1. The CDR3 has 14 amino acids. From germline, CDR1 is MDHEN and CDR2 SYDVKM. V was pared by 6 bases and J by 5 bases, with 6 bases of the junction left unmatched. DNA of the CDR3: TGTGCCAGCAGGGGGACAGGGGGAGTCGACGAGCAGTACTTC. Its translation is CASRGTGGVDEQYF.

The chain links TRBV11-3 to TRBJ2-5, with D tentatively TRBD2 (5 bases). The CDR3 has 14 residues. Germline V lookup: CDR1 SGHNT, CDR2 YENEEA. The V end was cut by 5 bases, the J end by 6 bases, with 16 bases between. The chain's CDR3 is CASSPSRADQTQYF. The DNA for the CDR3 is TGTGCCAGCAGCCCTAGCCGGGCCGACCAGACCCAGTACTTC.

This chain's CDR3 is CASRPSKGDGTEAFF. The CDR3 nucleotides are TGTGCCAGCAGACCCAGTAAGGGGGACGGCACTGAAGCTTTCTTT. V usage is TRBV27 and J usage is TRBJ1-1; the D gene is possibly TRBD1 (6 bases). CDR3 length equals 15 residues. V was shortened by 6 bases and J by 4 bases, with 18 bases between the two germline ends. Germline CDR1 MNHEY, CDR2 SMNVEV (reference sequence).

The rearrangement joins TRBV30 to TRBJ2-7, with unresolved D. CDR1 is GTSNPN, CDR2 SVGIG, per germline (reference sequence). With 4 bases removed from V and 2 bases from J, the gap between germline ends came to 6 bases. This CDR3 region has 11 residues. The CDR3 DNA follows: TGTGCCTGGACTAGTACCTACGAGCAGTACTTC. Translated, it gives CAWTSTYEQYF.

CDR3 DNA: TGCGCCAGCAGCCAAGCCGAACTTGGACCGGGACTCCATCCCTACGAGCAGTACTTC. This sequence encodes CASSQAELGPGLHPYEQYF. The chain recombines TRBV4-3 with TRBJ2-7; D possibly corresponds to TRBD2 (6 bases). From germline, CDR1 is LGHNA and CDR2 YSLEER. Trimming cost V 1 base and J 2 bases, with 24 bases left between them. The CDR3 length is 19 residues.

The CDR3 coding sequence is TGTGCCAGCAGATTAGCGGGGAGCTACTACGAGCAGTACTTC. Translating gives CASRLAGSYYEQYF. This chain links TRBV2 with TRBJ2-7; 8 bases fit TRBD2. CDR1 and CDR2 from the germline V gene are SNHLY and FYNNEI. Trimming removed 6 bases from V and 3 bases from J; junction bases left unmatched: 7. This CDR3 spans 14 amino acids.

The CDR3 nucleotides are TGTGCCAGCAGCCCAGGGGCTAGCGGGAGTTACGAGCAGTACTTC. Its translation: CASSPGASGSYEQYF. The V gene is TRBV11-2, the J gene TRBJ2-7; 10 bases line up with TRBD2. The germline gives CDR1 SGHAT, CDR2 FQNNGV. The CDR3 covers 15 residues. Unmatched junction bases numbered 8, after V lost 5 bases and J lost 4 bases.

This chain joins TRBV4-3 and TRBJ1-2; D possibly corresponds to TRBD1 (6 bases). Germline V CDR1 and CDR2: LGHNA, YSLEER. Trimming pared 0 bases from V and 8 bases from J, leaving 19 bases between. The CDR3 has 16 amino acids. DNA for the CDR3: TGCGCCAGCAGCCAAGATGTACGAAACAGGGTTTTCGGCTACACCTTC. Its protein is CASSQDVRNRVFGYTF.

The V gene is TRBV10-3, the J gene TRBJ1-4; no reliable D call. The germline V gene encodes CDR1 ENHRY and CDR2 SYGVKD. Deletions cut 4 bases from V and 8 bases from J, with 17 bases between. The CDR3 runs to 15 residues. The DNA for the CDR3 is TGTGCCATCAGTGGATCTCAGGCTGTAGAAGAAAAACTGTTTTTT. It codes for CAISGSQAVEEKLFF.